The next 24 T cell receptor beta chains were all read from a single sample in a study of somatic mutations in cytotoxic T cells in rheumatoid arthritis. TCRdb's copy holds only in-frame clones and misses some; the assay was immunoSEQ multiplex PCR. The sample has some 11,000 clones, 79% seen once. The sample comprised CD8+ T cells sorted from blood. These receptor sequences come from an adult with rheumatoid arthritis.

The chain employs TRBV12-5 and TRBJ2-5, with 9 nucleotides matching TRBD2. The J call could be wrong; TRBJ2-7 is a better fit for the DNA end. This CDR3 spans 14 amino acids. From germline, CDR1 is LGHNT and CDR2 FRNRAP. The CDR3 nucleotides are TGTGCTAGTGCCATGAGCGGGAGGTACTACGAGCAGTACTTC. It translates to CASAMSGRYYEQYF.

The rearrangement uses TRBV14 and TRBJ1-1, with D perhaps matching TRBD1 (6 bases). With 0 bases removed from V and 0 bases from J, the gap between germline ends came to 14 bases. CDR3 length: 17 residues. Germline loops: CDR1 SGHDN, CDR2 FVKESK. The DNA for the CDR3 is TGTGCCAGCAGCCAAGAGTGGGGGCCCTTTGTGAACACTGAAGCTTTCTTT. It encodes CASSQEWGPFVNTEAFF. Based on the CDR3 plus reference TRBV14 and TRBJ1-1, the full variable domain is EAGVTQFPSHSVIEKGQTVTLRCDPISGHDNLYWYRRVMGKEIKFLLHFVKESKQDESGMPNNRFLAERTGGTYSTLKVQPAELEDSGVYFCASSQEWGPFVNTEAFFGQGTRLTVV.

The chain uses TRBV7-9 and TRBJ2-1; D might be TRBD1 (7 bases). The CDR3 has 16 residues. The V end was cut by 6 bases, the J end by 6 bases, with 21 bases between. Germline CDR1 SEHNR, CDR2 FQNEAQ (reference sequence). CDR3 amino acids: CASRPPQGGYGNEQFF. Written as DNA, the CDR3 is TGTGCCAGCAGACCCCCCCAGGGGGGATATGGCAATGAGCAGTTCTTC.

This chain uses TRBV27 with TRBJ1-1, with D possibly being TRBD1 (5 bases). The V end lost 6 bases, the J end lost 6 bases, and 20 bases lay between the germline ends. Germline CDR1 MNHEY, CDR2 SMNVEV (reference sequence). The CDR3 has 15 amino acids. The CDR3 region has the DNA TGTGCCAGCAGACGCATCTACCAGGGTTCGGCTGAAGCTTTCTTT. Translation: CASRRIYQGSAEAFF.

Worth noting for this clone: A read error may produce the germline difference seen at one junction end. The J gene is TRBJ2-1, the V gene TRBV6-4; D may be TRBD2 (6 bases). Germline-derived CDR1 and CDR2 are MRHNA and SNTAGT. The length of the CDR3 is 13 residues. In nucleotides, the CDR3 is TGTGCCAGCGGTGAATCAGGGAGGAGTGAGCAGTTCTTC. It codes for CASGESGRSEQFF.

The CDR3 DNA follows: TGCAGCGTTAGTTTTGGCACAGATACGCAGTATTTT. It encodes CSVSFGTDTQYF. The rearrangement uses TRBV29-1 and TRBJ2-3; D uncertain. Germline-derived CDR1 and CDR2 are SQVTM and ANQGSEA. The CDR3 has 12 amino acids. Trimming shortened V by 5 bases and J by 1 base, and 7 bases separated the two germline ends.

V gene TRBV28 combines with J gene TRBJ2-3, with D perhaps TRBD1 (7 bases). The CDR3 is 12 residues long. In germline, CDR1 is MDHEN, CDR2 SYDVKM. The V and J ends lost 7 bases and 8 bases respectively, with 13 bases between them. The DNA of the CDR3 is TGTGCCAGCATCAACAGGGGAGGTACGCAGTATTTT. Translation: CASINRGGTQYF.

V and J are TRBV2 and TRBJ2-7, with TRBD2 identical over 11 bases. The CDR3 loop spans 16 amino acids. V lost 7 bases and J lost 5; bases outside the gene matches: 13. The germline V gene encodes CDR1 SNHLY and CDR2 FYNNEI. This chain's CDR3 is CASTRTLAGGDNEQYF. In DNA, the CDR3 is TGTGCCAGCACTCGGACCCTAGCGGGAGGAGACAACGAGCAGTACTTC.

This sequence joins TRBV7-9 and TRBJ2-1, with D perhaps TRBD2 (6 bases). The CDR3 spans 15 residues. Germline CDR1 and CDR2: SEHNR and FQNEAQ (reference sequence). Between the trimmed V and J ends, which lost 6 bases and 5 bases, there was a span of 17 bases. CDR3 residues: CASRSPGVEHNEQFF. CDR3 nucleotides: TGTGCCAGCAGATCGCCGGGAGTAGAGCACAATGAGCAGTTCTTC. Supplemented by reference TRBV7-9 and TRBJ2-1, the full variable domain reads DTGVSQNPRHKITKRGQNVTFRCDPISEHNRLYWYRQTLGQGPEFLTYFQNEAQLEKSRLLSDRFSAERPKGSFSTLEIQRTEQGDSAMYLCASRSPGVEHNEQFFGPGTRLTVL.

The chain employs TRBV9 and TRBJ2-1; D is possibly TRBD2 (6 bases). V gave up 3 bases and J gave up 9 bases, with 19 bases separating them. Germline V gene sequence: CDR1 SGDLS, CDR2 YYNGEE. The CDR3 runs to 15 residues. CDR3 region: CASSGRDSALGEQFF. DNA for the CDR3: TGTGCCAGCAGCGGCCGGGACTCGGCCCTGGGTGAGCAGTTCTTC.

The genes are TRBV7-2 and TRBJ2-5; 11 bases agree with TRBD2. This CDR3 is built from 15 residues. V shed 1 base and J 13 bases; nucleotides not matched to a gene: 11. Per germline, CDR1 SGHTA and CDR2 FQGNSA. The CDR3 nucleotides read TGTGCCAGCAGCTTAGTTAGCCCTAGCGGGGGGCCCATGTACTTC. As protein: CASSLVSPSGGPMYF.

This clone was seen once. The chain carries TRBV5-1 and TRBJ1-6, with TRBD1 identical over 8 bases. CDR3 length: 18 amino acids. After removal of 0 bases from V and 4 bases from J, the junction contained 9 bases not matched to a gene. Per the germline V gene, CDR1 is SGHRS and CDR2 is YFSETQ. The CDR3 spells CASSLVHMGQDYNSPLHF. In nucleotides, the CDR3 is TGCGCCAGCAGCTTGGTCCATATGGGACAGGATTATAATTCACCCCTCCACTTT.

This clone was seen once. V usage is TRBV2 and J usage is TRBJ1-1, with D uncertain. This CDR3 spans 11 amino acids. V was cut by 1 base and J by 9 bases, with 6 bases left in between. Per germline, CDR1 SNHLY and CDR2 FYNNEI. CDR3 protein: CASSEGFKAFF. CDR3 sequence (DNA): TGTGCCAGCAGTGAAGGTTTTAAAGCTTTCTTT.

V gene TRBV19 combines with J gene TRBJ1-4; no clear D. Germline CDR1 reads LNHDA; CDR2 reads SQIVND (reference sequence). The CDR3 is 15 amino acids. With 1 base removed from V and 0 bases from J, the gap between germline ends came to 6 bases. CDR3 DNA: TGTGCCAGTAGTATAGGTCGGACAACTAATGAAAAACTGTTTTTT. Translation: CASSIGRTTNEKLFF. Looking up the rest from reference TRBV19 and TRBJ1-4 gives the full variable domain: DGGITQSPKYLFRKEGQNVTLSCEQNLNHDAMYWYRQDPGQGLRLIYYSQIVNDFQKGDIAEGYSVSREKKESFPLTVTSAQKNPTAFYLCASSIGRTTNEKLFFGSGTQLSVL.

CDR3: CASRLTGEGTEAFF. The CDR3 nucleotides are TGTGCCAGCAGGTTGACAGGGGAGGGAACTGAAGCTTTCTTT. This sequence joins TRBV28 and TRBJ1-1, with TRBD1 matching over 8 bases. Germline V lookup: CDR1 MDHEN, CDR2 SYDVKM. J lost 5 bases, V lost 6 bases, and 8 bases had no gene match. CDR3 length equals 14 residues. Full variable domain (remainder filled in from reference TRBV28 and TRBJ1-1): DVKVTQSSRYLVKRTGEKVFLECVQDMDHENMFWYRQDPGLGLRLIYFSYDVKMKEKGDIPEGYSVSREKKERFSLILESASTNQTSMYLCASRLTGEGTEAFFGQGTRLTVV.

The CDR3 protein is CASSQYPYQQETQYF. The CDR3 DNA reads TGTGCCAGCAGTCAATACCCCTACCAGCAAGAGACCCAGTACTTC. V gene TRBV27 combines with J gene TRBJ2-5; D remains unclear. Looked up from germline, CDR1 is MNHEY and CDR2 is SMNVEV (reference sequence). CDR3 length: 15 amino acids. With 5 bases removed from V and 2 bases from J, the gap between germline ends came to 15 bases.

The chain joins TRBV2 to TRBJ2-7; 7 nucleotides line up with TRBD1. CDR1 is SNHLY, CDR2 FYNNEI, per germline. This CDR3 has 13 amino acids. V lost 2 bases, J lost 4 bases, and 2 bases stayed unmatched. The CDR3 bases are TGTGCCAGCAGTGAACCAGGGGGTTACGAGCAGTACTTC. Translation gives CASSEPGGYEQYF.

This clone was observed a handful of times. CDR3 protein: CASSYLRGSWGYTF. CDR3 DNA: TGTGCCAGCAGTTACCTTAGGGGCAGTTGGGGCTACACCTTC. The rearrangement uses TRBV6-5 and TRBJ1-2; weak D call: TRBD1 (5 bases). Germline lookup yields CDR1 MNHEY and CDR2 SVGAGI. The CDR3 runs to 14 residues. The germline V and J ends were trimmed by 2 bases and 8 bases, with 15 bases remaining between them.

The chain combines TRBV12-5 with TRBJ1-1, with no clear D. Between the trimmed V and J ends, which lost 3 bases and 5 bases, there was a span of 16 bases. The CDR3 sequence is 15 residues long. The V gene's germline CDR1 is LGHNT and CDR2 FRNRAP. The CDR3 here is CASGFVGQRVTEAFF. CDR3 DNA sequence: TGTGCTAGTGGTTTCGTCGGGCAGAGAGTGACTGAAGCTTTCTTT.

CDR3 loop: CASSYGRVYEQYF. The CDR3 nucleotides read TGTGCCAGCAGTTATGGCAGGGTCTACGAGCAGTACTTC. V usage is TRBV6-5 and J usage is TRBJ2-7, with D perhaps matching TRBD1 (5 bases). This CDR3 contains 13 residues. Germline V CDR1 and CDR2: MNHEY, SVGAGI. V was cut by 3 bases and J by 3 bases, with 9 bases left in between.

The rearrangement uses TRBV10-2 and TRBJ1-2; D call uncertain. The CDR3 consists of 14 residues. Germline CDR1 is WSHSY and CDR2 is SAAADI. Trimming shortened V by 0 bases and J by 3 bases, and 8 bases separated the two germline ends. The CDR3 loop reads CASSESRVHYGYTF. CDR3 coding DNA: TGCGCCAGCAGTGAGTCGAGGGTCCACTATGGCTACACCTTC.

The chain's CDR3 is CASSITSADYEQYF. The CDR3 coding sequence is TGTGCCAGCAGTATCACTAGCGCGGACTACGAGCAGTACTTC. The V gene is TRBV28, the J gene TRBJ2-7; TRBD2 agrees at 7 bases. CDR3 length: 14 residues. The ends lost 5 bases at V and 3 bases at J; junction bases unmatched: 7. CDR1 is MDHEN, CDR2 SYDVKM, per germline.

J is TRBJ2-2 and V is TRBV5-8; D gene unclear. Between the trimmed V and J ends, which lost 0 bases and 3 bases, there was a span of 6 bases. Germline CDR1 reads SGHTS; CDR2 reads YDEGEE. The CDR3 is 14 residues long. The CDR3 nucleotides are TGTGCCAGCAGCTTGGAATCAGACACCGGGGAGCTGTTTTTT. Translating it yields CASSLESDTGELFF.

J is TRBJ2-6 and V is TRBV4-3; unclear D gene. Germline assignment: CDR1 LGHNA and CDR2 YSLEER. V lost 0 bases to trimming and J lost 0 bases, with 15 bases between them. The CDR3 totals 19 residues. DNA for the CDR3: TGCGCCAGCAGCCAAGAAATGACTTACAGTTACTCTGGGGCCAACGTCCTGACTTTC. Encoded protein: CASSQEMTYSYSGANVLTF.